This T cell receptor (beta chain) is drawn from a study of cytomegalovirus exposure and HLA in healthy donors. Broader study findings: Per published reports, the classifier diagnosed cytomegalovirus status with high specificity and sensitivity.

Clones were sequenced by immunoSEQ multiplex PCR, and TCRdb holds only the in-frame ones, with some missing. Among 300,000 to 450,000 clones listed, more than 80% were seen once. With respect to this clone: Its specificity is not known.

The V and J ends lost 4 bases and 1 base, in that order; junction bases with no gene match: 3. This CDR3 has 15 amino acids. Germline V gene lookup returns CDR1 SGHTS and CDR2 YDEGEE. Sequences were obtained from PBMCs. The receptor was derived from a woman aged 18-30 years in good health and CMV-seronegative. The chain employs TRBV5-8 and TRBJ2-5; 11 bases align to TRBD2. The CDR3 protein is CASSPGLAVQETQYF. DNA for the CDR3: TGTGCCAGCAGCCCGGGACTAGCGGTCCAAGAGACCCAGTACTTC.